This T cell receptor beta chain was sequenced during a study of shared clonotypes between healthy human individuals (dated by TCRdb to the early 2020s). Study-wide context: A couple of women and a few men aged 18 to 49 years were included in the cohort. For each donor, CD4 naive and CD4 memory were each run on three plates, CD8 naive on two plates, and CD8 memory on one plate. To estimate repertoire size and how much clonotypes are shared between individuals, the study performed deep sequencing of blood TCR repertoires from 4 to 6 healthy adults. To increase sequencing depth and limit assay-specific biases, TCR repertoire library preparation and sequencing were carried out by different laboratories using diverse techniques. Each donor's leukapheresis produced roughly between roughly 0.85 and 9.5 billion PBMCs.

CDR1 and CDR2 were assigned from the germline V gene (reference sequence) as LNHDA and SQIVND. The junction shows trimming of 6 bases on V and 3 bases on J, plus 12 bases between the germline ends. Including cysteine and phenylalanine, the CDR3 has 14 amino acids. CDR3 DNA only is kept here, 42 bases in frame from base 1. What the research found in general, with its limitations: When several donors were compared, the shared fraction of clonotypes was about 5% for naive CD4, roughly 3.4% for naive CD8, 2.3% for memory CD4, and 0.4% for memory CD8. Higher generation probabilities were observed for clonotypes shared by all four sorted-subset donors than for non-shared clonotypes. The small number of donors limited the genetic and exposure-history diversity represented. Estimated clonotype richness was generally larger for naive than for memory subsets. Pairwise subsampling led to the expectation that sequencing depth would affect the degree of clonotype sharing among donors. Incomplete sequencing was indicated by rarefaction of sorted-subset datasets, despite the large sequencing depth. Sampling was limited to blood, and TCR repertoires in tissue likely differ from TCR repertoires in blood.

This clone came up once. Its antigen is currently not known. Base qualities are not provided; no much larger clone lies one nucleotide away. TCR CDR3 regions were amplified from genomic DNA by multiplex PCR using the deep immunoSEQ assay. For each cell subset, the extracted genomic DNA was distributed evenly across all wells of several immunoSEQ 96-well plates, and each plate served as one replicate. Each replicate PCR for sorted subsets received roughly 0.2 ug genomic DNA, equal to roughly 30,000 T cell genomes. The purified libraries were quantified using a Qubit 3.0 fluorometer, sized with a Bioanalyzer 2100, and then quantified again using the KAPA Library Quantification kit. A separate single-read 150-cycle Illumina NextSeq 550 flow cell was used to sequence each immunoSEQ 96-well plate. On the study's bioinformatics: Because the immunoSEQ output included only junctional sequences and no quality scores, the filtering could not be the same as the filtering used for full-length reads. Sequences were annotated with PyIR, a Python wrapper for IgBLAST v1.9, and V/J genes and CDR3 were assigned using IMGT germline references. Reads were removed for weak V/J assignments (E-value above 1e-6), missing CDR3, stop codons, out-of-frame junctions, or ambiguous translated residues. V3J clonotypes were defined as sequences sharing the same inferred V gene, J gene, and CDR3 amino acid sequence. Percentage overlap between repertoires was calculated by dividing the number of shared unique clonotypes by the size of the smaller repertoire. RTK rarefaction, the Chao1 estimator, and Recon v2.1 estimates of unobserved clonotypes were used to assess repertoire richness. OLGA was used to compute generation probabilities for all TCRbeta clonotypes that the gDNA method yielded from a handful of donors. Held by TCRdb, this immuneACCESS table contains in-frame sequences only and omits some clones. Under half of the omission traces to an unresolved V gene where checked; the cause of the rest is unknown. That table supplies the V and J calls and clone size; D and trimming were determined from the DNA. The sample yields 100,000 to 120,000 clones; around 66% were counted once. About 26% of the sample rests with the top ten.

Healthy HIV-negative adults with no recently reported acute infections or vaccinations were included as donors. Only Caucasian adults living in Nashville, Tennessee, USA were represented among the donors. The CD8 memory samples were a combination of magnetically selected CD45RO+ cells and CCR7-negative CD45RA+ effector memory (TemRA) cells. After blood collection by leukapheresis, PBMCs were isolated using Ficoll-Histopaque density gradient centrifugation and then cryopreserved in the vapor phase of liquid nitrogen. Analytical flow cytometry was used to check the purity and quantity of each magnetically sorted T cell population. Genomic DNA was isolated from each sorted fraction and quantified by UV absorbance on a Nanodrop 2000c.

Sequencing was carried out using memory CD8+ T cells sorted from blood. The label giving this sample's cell subset or site can be read as: CD45RO+ cells pooled with CCR7-negative TemRA cells. The clonotype originates from a woman in her thirties in good health. The rearrangement joined TRBV19 to TRBJ1-5, with the D gene not confidently named. CDR3 reads: CASRPREYNQPQHF. The nucleotide sequence is TGTGCCAGTAGGCCTCGGGAGTACAATCAGCCCCAGCATTTT.